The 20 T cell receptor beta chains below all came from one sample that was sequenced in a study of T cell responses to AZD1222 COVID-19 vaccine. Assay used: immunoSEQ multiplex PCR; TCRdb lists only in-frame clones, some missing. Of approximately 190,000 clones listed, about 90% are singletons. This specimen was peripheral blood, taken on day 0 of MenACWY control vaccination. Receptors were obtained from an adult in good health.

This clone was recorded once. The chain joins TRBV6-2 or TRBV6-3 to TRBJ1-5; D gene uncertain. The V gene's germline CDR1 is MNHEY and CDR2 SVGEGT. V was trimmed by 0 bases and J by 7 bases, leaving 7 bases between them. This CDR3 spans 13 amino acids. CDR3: CASSYSIGQPQHF. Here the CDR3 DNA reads TGTGCCAGCAGTTACTCGATTGGGCAGCCCCAGCATTTT.

CDR3 protein: CASSQRTGGTETQYF. CDR3 sequence (DNA): TGTGCCAGTAGTCAAAGGACAGGGGGGACAGAGACCCAGTACTTC. The V and J genes are TRBV19 and TRBJ2-5, with TRBD1 matching 10 bases. CDR3 size: 15 residues. J lost 4 bases, V lost 5 bases, and 7 bases had no gene match. In germline, CDR1 is LNHDA, CDR2 SQIVND (reference sequence). The entire variable domain, with the rest obtained from reference TRBV19 and TRBJ2-5, is as follows: DGGITQSPKYLFRKEGQNVTLSCEQNLNHDAMYWYRQDPGQGLRLIYYSQIVNDFQKGDIAEGYSVSREKKESFPLTVTSAQKNPTAFYLCASSQRTGGTETQYFGPGTRLLVL.

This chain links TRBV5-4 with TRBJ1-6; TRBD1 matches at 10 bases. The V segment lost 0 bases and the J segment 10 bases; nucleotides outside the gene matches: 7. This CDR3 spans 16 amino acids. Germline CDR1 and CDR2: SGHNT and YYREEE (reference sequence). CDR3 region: CASSLVWGQGNSPLHF. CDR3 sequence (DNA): TGTGCCAGCAGCTTGGTGTGGGGACAGGGGAACTCACCCCTCCACTTT. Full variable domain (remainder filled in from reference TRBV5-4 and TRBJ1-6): ETGVTQSPTHLIKTRGQQVTLRCSSQSGHNTVSWYQQALGQGPQFIFQYYREEENGRGNFPPRFSGLQFPNYSSELNVNALELDDSALYLCASSLVWGQGNSPLHFGNGTRLTVT.

The CDR3 region is CASTGQGYTF. In nucleotides, the CDR3 is TGCGCCAGCACCGGACAGGGCTACACCTTC. The genes are TRBV10-1 and TRBJ1-2; a weak D match, TRBD1 (6 bases). Trimming removed 7 bases from V and 8 bases from J, with 8 bases in between. The CDR3 has 10 residues. CDR1 and CDR2 from the germline V gene are WNHNN and SYGVQD (reference sequence).

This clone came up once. CDR3 DNA sequence: TGTGCCAGCAGTGGTAGCTCCGCGGGGGACACAGATACGCAGTATTTT. The encoded protein is CASSGSSAGDTDTQYF. V usage is TRBV9 and J usage is TRBJ2-3; TRBD2 matches 7 bases. V trimming: 5 bases; J trimming: 2 bases; junction bases outside the gene matches: 11. CDR3 size: 16 residues. Germline V gene lookup returns CDR1 SGDLS and CDR2 YYNGEE.

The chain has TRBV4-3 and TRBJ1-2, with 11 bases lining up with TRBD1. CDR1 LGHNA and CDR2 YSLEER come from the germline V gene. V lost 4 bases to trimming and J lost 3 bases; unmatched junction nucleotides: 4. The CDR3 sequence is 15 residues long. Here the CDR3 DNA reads TGCGCCAGCAGCCCGGACAGGGGGCTGTACTATGGCTACACCTTC. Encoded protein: CASSPDRGLYYGYTF.

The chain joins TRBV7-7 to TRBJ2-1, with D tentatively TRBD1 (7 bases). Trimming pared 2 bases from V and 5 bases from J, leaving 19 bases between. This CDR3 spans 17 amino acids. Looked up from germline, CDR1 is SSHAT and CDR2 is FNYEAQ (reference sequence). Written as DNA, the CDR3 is TGTGCCAGCAGCTTATGGGGGGACAGAGCCAGAGACAATGAGCAGTTCTTC. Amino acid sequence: CASSLWGDRARDNEQFF. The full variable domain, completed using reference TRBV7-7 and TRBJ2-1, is GAGVSQSPRYKVTKRGQDVTLRCDPISSHATLYWYQQALGQGPEFLTYFNYEAQPDKSGLPSDRFSAERPEGSISTLTIQRTEQRDSAMYRCASSLWGDRARDNEQFFGPGTRLTVL.

Here the CDR3 DNA reads TGTGCCAGCAGTTTATTTGGGAGGGGCACAGATACGCAGTATTTT. It yields the protein CASSLFGRGTDTQYF. The chain joins TRBV27 to TRBJ2-3, with TRBD2 matching 7 bases. Germline V gene sequence: CDR1 MNHEY, CDR2 SMNVEV (reference sequence). With V trimmed by 1 base and J by 1 base, 2 bases remained unmatched. The length of the CDR3 is 15 residues.

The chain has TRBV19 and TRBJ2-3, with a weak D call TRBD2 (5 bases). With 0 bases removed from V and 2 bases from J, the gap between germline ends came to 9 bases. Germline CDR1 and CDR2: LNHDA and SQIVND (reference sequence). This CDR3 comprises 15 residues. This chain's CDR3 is CASSIDGGYTDTQYF. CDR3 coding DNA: TGTGCCAGTAGTATAGATGGCGGGTACACAGATACGCAGTATTTT.

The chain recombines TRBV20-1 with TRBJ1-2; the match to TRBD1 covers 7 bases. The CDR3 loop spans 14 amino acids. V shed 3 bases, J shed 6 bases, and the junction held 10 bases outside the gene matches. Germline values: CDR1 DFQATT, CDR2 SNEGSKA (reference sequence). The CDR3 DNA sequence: TGCAGTGCTAGTCTCGCAGGGGGTAGTCATGGCTACACCTTC. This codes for CSASLAGGSHGYTF.

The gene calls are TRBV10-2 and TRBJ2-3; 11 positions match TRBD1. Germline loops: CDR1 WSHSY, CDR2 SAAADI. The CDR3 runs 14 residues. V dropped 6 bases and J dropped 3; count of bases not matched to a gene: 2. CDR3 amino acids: CASSRDRGTDTQYF. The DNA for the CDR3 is TGCGCCAGCAGCCGGGACAGGGGGACAGATACGCAGTATTTT.

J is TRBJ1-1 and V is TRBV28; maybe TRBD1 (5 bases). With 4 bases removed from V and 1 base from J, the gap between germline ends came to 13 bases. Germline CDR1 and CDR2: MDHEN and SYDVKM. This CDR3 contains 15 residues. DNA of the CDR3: TGTGCCAGCAGTTCCCCGGGCAGGGCGAACACTGAAGCTTTCTTT. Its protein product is CASSSPGRANTEAFF.

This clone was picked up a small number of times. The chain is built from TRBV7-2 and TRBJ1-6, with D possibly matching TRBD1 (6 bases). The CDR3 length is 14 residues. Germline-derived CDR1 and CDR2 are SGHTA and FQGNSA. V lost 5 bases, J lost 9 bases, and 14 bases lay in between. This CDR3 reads CASSPGQLPSPLHF. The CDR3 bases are TGTGCCAGCAGCCCCGGACAGCTACCTTCACCCCTCCACTTT.

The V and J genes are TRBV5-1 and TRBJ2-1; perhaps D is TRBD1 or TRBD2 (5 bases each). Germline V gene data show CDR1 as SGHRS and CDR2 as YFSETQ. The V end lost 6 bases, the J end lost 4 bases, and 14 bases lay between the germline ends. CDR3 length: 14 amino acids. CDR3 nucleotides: TGCGCCAGCACCAGGGACGTCCAGTACAATGAGCAGTTCTTC. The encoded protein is CASTRDVQYNEQFF.

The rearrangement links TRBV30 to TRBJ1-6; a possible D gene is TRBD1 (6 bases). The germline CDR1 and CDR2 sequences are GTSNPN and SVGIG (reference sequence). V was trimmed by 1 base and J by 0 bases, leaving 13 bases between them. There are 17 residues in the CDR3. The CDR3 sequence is CAWSGQQGSSYNSPLHF. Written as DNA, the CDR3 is TGTGCCTGGAGTGGCCAACAGGGAAGCTCCTATAATTCACCCCTCCACTTT.

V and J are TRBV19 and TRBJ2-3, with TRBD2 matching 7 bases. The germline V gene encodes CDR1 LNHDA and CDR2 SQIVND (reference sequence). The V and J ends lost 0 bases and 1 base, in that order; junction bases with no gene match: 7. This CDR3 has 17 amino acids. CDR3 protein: CASSIDLTSDRTDTQYF. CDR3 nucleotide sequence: TGTGCCAGTAGTATAGATCTTACTAGCGATCGCACAGATACGCAGTATTTT.

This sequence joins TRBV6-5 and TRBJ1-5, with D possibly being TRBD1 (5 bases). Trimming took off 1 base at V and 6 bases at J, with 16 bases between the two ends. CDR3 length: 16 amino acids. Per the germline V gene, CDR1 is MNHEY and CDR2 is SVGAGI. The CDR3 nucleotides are TGTGCCAGCAGTTACTACGGCGGGGGACCAACTCAGCCCCAGCATTTT. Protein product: CASSYYGGGPTQPQHF.

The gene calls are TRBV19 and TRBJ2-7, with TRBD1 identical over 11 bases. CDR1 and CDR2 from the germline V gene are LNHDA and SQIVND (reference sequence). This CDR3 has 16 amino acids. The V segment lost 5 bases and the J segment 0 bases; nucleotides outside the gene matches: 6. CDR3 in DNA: TGTGCCAGTAGTTTGTCCGGGACAGGGGGCTCCTACGAGCAGTACTTC. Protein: CASSLSGTGGSYEQYF.

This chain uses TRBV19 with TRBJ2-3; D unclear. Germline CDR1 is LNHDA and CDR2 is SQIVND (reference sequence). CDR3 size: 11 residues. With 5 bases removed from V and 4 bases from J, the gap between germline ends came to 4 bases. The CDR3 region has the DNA TGTGCCAGTAGTTCGGCAGATACGCAGTATTTT. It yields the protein CASSSADTQYF.

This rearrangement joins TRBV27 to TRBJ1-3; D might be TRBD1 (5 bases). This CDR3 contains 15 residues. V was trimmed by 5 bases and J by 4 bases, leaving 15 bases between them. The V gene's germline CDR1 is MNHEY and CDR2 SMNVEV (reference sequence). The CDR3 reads CASSPSAGQGNTIYF. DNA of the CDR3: TGTGCCAGCAGTCCGTCCGCGGGGCAGGGAAACACCATATATTTT.